Following are 15 T cell receptor beta chains from one sample sequenced in a study of response to subunit inactivated influenza vaccine. TCRdb recomputed calls from the RT-PCR reads with MiXCR, one row per CDR3 protein. The table includes roughly 780,000 distinct CDR3 sequences, approximately 18% detected once. This specimen consisted of PBMCs from blood, obtained more than 4 days after vaccination. Receptor source: a man aged 45-65 years who received an inactivated influenza vaccine.

The chain is built from TRBV6-1 and TRBJ1-5, with a possible D match to TRBD1 (5 bases). The CDR3 sequence is 13 residues long. V was pared by 9 bases and J by 1 base, with 10 bases between. Germline CDR1 and CDR2: MNHNS and SASEGT. CDR3 loop: CASGTVSNQPQHF. CDR3 DNA: TGTGCCAGTGGGACGGTCAGCAATCAGCCCCAGCATTTT.

This clonotype was recorded a few times. CDR3 sequence reads: CASIPGTGLGEQFF. The CDR3, as DNA: TGTGCCAGCATTCCGGGGACCGGGCTGGGTGAGCAGTTCTTC. The rearrangement links TRBV5-6 to TRBJ2-1; D is tentatively TRBD1 or TRBD2 (5 bases each). CDR1 and CDR2 from the germline V gene are SGHDT and YYEEEE. Trimming pared 6 bases from V and 9 bases from J, leaving 19 bases between. The CDR3 length is 14 residues.

This rearrangement joins TRBV4-3 to TRBJ2-5; 7 positions match TRBD2. Germline V gene sequence: CDR1 LGHNA, CDR2 YSLEER. V lost 3 bases to trimming and J lost 1 base; unmatched junction nucleotides: 5. The CDR3 spans 15 residues. The CDR3 sequence: CASSQERGAQETQYF. DNA for the CDR3: TGCGCCAGCAGCCAGGAGCGGGGTGCCCAAGAGACCCAGTACTTC.

This clonotype was counted only a few times. Written as DNA, the CDR3 is TGTGCCAGCACCTACAGGGGCCTACCCCAAGAGACCCAGTACTTC. This codes for CASTYRGLPQETQYF. V and J are TRBV6-2 or TRBV6-3 and TRBJ2-5, with TRBD1 matching over 7 bases. CDR1 and CDR2 from the germline V gene are MNHEY and SVGEGT. CDR3 length equals 15 residues. V shed 7 bases and J 1 base; nucleotides not matched to a gene: 9.

The CDR3 sequence: CASSYSMPGQPLLSYEQYF. The DNA for the CDR3 is TGTGCCAGCAGTTACTCGATGCCGGGACAGCCCTTACTCTCCTACGAGCAGTACTTC. The rearrangement joins TRBV6-5 to TRBJ2-7; 7 bases map to TRBD1. The germline gives CDR1 MNHEY, CDR2 SVGAGI. V shed 0 bases, J shed 0 bases, and the junction held 14 bases outside the gene matches. The CDR3 spans 19 residues.

This clonotype was detected only a few times. The chain joins TRBV4-1 to TRBJ2-3; 14 nucleotides match TRBD2. There are 19 residues in the CDR3. V gave up 0 bases and J gave up 5 bases; unmatched junction bases: 10. The germline gives CDR1 MGHRA, CDR2 YSYEKL. This chain's CDR3 is CASSQEWTSGGPWVDTQYF. DNA for the CDR3: TGCGCCAGCAGCCAAGAGTGGACTAGCGGGGGGCCATGGGTAGATACGCAGTATTTT.

The chain links TRBV28 to TRBJ2-7; no definite D call. The germline V and J ends were trimmed by 4 bases and 1 base, with 11 bases remaining between them. Germline V gene data show CDR1 as MDHEN and CDR2 as SYDVKM. The CDR3 is 14 residues long. CDR3 amino acids: CASSWVGVSYEQYF. CDR3 sequence (DNA): TGTGCCAGCAGTTGGGTTGGCGTTTCCTACGAGCAGTACTTC.

This clonotype was counted a few times. The chain combines TRBV20-1 with TRBJ1-2, with 7 nucleotides matching TRBD1. The V gene end was trimmed by 5 bases and the J gene end by 8 bases; junction bases not matched to a gene: 14. This CDR3 has 14 amino acids. Germline V gene sequence: CDR1 DFQATT, CDR2 SNEGSKA (reference sequence). CDR3 nucleotide sequence: TGCAGTGCTGAGGCGGGCCAGGGGGGTTTAGGCTACACCTTC. Its translation: CSAEAGQGGLGYTF.

This rearrangement joins TRBV20-1 to TRBJ1-2; 9 bases match TRBD1. Germline CDR1 is DFQATT and CDR2 is SNEGSKA (reference sequence). Germline trimming cut 6 bases from V and 3 bases from J; bases unmatched to any gene: 14. CDR3 size: 16 residues. In DNA form, the CDR3 reads TGCAGTGCCATCCGGGACAGGGTATTTCCCGACTATGGCTACACCTTC. This gives the protein CSAIRDRVFPDYGYTF.

This clonotype came up a few times. J is TRBJ1-3 and V is TRBV6-1, with 8 nucleotides matching TRBD1. Trimming at V came to 6 bases and at J to 4 bases, leaving 8 bases not matched to a gene. The length of the CDR3 is 15 residues. Germline V lookup: CDR1 MNHNS, CDR2 SASEGT. The CDR3 reads CASSTGTGLGNTIYF. The CDR3 coding sequence is TGTGCCAGCAGCACCGGGACAGGATTAGGAAACACCATATATTTT.

The rearrangement joins TRBV11-2 to TRBJ2-7, with 13 bases fitting TRBD2. Trimming removed 7 bases from V and 4 bases from J; junction bases left unmatched: 22. CDR1 and CDR2 (germline): SGHAT, FQNNGV. There are 20 residues in the CDR3. The chain's CDR3 is CASNQKGVRTSGGAMYEQYF. CDR3 in DNA: TGTGCCAGCAACCAGAAAGGGGTGCGAACTAGCGGGGGGGCAATGTACGAGCAGTACTTC.

This clonotype was picked up a small number of times. V and J are TRBV28 and TRBJ2-2; perhaps TRBD1 as D (5 bases). V gave up 1 base and J gave up 4 bases, with 10 bases separating them. Germline V gene data show CDR1 as MDHEN and CDR2 as SYDVKM. This CDR3 is 15 amino acids long. This CDR3 is CASSLLGRGTGELFF. CDR3 DNA: TGTGCCAGCAGTTTATTGGGGCGTGGCACCGGGGAGCTGTTTTTT.

The chain combines TRBV12-3 or TRBV12-4 with TRBJ2-1, with a tentative D call TRBD1 (7 bases). V was pared by 5 bases and J by 6 bases, with 14 bases between. The CDR3 is 14 residues long. The CDR3 nucleotides read TGTGCCAGCAGTGGAGGGACAGTTCTCAATGAGCAGTTCTTC. Protein: CASSGGTVLNEQFF.

This clonotype was found a few times. This chain uses TRBV20-1 with TRBJ2-5; tentative D call: TRBD2 (6 bases). The CDR3 has 13 amino acids. Trimming removed 8 bases at V and 1 base at J, with 14 bases between. Per the germline V gene, CDR1 is DFQATT and CDR2 is SNEGSKA (reference sequence). CDR3 in DNA: TGCAGTACAAATCGGGGGAGCCAAGAGACCCAGTACTTC. Its translation: CSTNRGSQETQYF.

This clonotype was counted ten times or more. The DNA for the CDR3 is TGCGCCAGCAGCCAAGATGAGGCAACGCTTAACTATGGCTACACCTTC. It yields the protein CASSQDEATLNYGYTF. J is TRBJ1-2 and V is TRBV4-3; D uncertain. Trimming stripped 0 bases from V and 1 base from J, with 12 bases between. Looked up from germline, CDR1 is LGHNA and CDR2 is YSLEER. The length of the CDR3 is 16 residues.